The 9 T cell receptor beta chains presented below share a single source sample, sequenced in a study of blood T cell repertoires in COVID-19. Profiled with immunoSEQ multiplex PCR; TCRdb holds only in-frame clones, not every one. The table shows about 51,000 clones, with about 86% occurring only once. Sequencing was performed on peripheral blood. The receptors were gathered from a man aged 80 or over with active COVID-19.

The chain has TRBV7-3 and TRBJ2-7, with TRBD1 matching over 10 bases. CDR3 length: 14 residues. V shed 5 bases and J 3 bases; nucleotides not matched to a gene: 4. Germline CDR1 and CDR2: SGHTA and FQGTGA. The CDR3 protein is CASSTGTGDYEQYF. The CDR3 DNA sequence: TGTGCCAGCAGCACAGGGACAGGGGACTACGAGCAGTACTTC.

This clone was found once. V gene TRBV11-3 combines with J gene TRBJ2-7; tentatively, D is TRBD2 (5 bases). This CDR3 contains 13 residues. Germline V gene data show CDR1 as SGHNT and CDR2 as YENEEA. V lost 0 bases to trimming and J lost 4 bases, with 7 bases between them. The chain's CDR3 is CASSLDREYEQYF. The CDR3 DNA follows: TGTGCCAGCAGCTTAGATCGGGAATACGAGCAGTACTTC.

The chain couples TRBV19 to TRBJ1-5, with TRBD1 identical over 7 bases. CDR1 and CDR2 (germline): LNHDA, SQIVND (reference sequence). V was pared by 3 bases and J by 1 base, with 3 bases of the junction left unmatched. The CDR3 is 15 residues long. The CDR3 loop reads CASSIDRASNQPQHF. CDR3 in DNA: TGTGCCAGTAGTATCGACAGGGCAAGCAATCAGCCCCAGCATTTT.

CDR3 region: CASSQGLAGGAQYF. The CDR3, as DNA: TGTGCCAGCAGCCAAGGACTAGCGGGAGGAGCGCAGTATTTT. The V call is TRBV3-1 (or the pseudogene TRBV3-2), the J call TRBJ2-3; 13 positions agree with TRBD2. The CDR3 totals 14 residues. From germline, CDR1 is LGHDT and CDR2 YNNKEL (reference sequence). V gave up 1 base and J gave up 10 bases; unmatched junction bases: 2.

The gene calls are TRBV2 and TRBJ2-1, with D tentatively TRBD1 (6 bases). The V and J ends lost 3 bases and 15 bases respectively, with 12 bases between them. There are 11 residues in the CDR3. Germline V gene sequence: CDR1 SNHLY, CDR2 FYNNEI. CDR3 residues: CASSEQGHLFF. CDR3 in DNA: TGTGCCAGCAGTGAGCAGGGGCATCTGTTCTTC.

V gene TRBV19 combines with J gene TRBJ1-5; 7 bases are a match to TRBD1. Trimming cost V 10 bases and J 6 bases; bases outside gene matches: 9. The CDR3 consists of 13 residues. CDR1 LNHDA and CDR2 SQIVND come from the germline V gene (reference sequence). The CDR3 reads CATRDREIQPQHF. The CDR3 nucleotides read TGTGCCACTAGAGACAGGGAGATTCAGCCCCAGCATTTT. Variable domain in full (rest from reference TRBV19 and TRBJ1-5): DGGITQSPKYLFRKEGQNVTLSCEQNLNHDAMYWYRQDPGQGLRLIYYSQIVNDFQKGDIAEGYSVSREKKESFPLTVTSAQKNPTAFYLCATRDREIQPQHFGDGTRLSIL.

The chain links TRBV5-1 to TRBJ1-3, with 9 bases fitting TRBD1. Germline CDR1 is SGHRS and CDR2 is YFSETQ. CDR3 length: 16 residues. Germline trimming cut 4 bases from V and 4 bases from J; bases unmatched to any gene: 9. CDR3 in amino acids: CASSPARTGEGNTIYF. For the CDR3, the DNA is TGCGCCAGCAGCCCAGCCCGGACAGGGGAGGGAAACACCATATATTTT.

There are a few counts of this clone. CDR3: CASSLVAGGGYNEQFF. The DNA of the CDR3 is TGCGCCAGCAGCTTGGTAGCGGGAGGGGGCTACAATGAGCAGTTCTTC. This sequence joins TRBV5-1 and TRBJ2-1; TRBD2 matches 11 bases. Germline-derived CDR1 and CDR2 are SGHRS and YFSETQ. The ends lost 0 bases at V and 3 bases at J; junction bases unmatched: 2. CDR3 length: 16 residues.

This sequence joins TRBV24-1 and TRBJ2-2; no clear D. V shed 3 bases and J shed 8 bases, with 15 bases lying between them. Germline CDR1 is KGHDR and CDR2 is SFDVKD. This CDR3 is built from 15 residues. In nucleotides, the CDR3 is TGTGCCACCAGTGATCCCAACTCCCCGTGGGGGGAGCTGTTTTTT. Amino acids: CATSDPNSPWGELFF.